The present TCR beta chain was sequenced within a study of vaccination effects on CD4 cells after COVID-19. Broader study findings: In vaccinees who were healthy, merely 1 out of 255 vaccine-induced clones cross-reacted with common cold coronaviruses.

Assay used: immunoSEQ multiplex PCR; TCRdb lists only in-frame clones, some missing. Seen here are about 79,000 clones, approximately 81% observed once, and the top ten hold 1.5% to 2%. As concerns this clone: Antigen specificity is unknown.

Viral peptide pool expansion of antigen-specific CD4+ T cells preceded sequencing in the ViraFEST assay. Isolating CD4+ T cells followed more than 9 days of culture. A density of approximately 2.2 million PBMC per well was used; these cells were cultured with 10 IU/ml IL-2 and roughly 10 ug/ml peptides. The CDR3 is 12 amino acids. V was clipped by 6 bases and J by 5 bases, with 10 bases between them. This clonotype was sampled from a human donor who received a COVID-19 vaccine. The material sequenced was CD4+ T cells from PBMCs cultured with HCoV-229E spike peptides, taken before COVID-19 vaccination. The chain combines TRBV12-3 or TRBV12-4 with TRBJ1-1; D possibly corresponds to TRBD1 (6 bases). The CDR3 bases are TGTGCCAGCAGCCGAGGGGGGACTGAAGCTTTCTTT. It yields the protein CASSRGGTEAFF.